The rows below give T cell receptor beta chains drawn from one sample of a study of T cell repertoires in cytomegalovirus infection. Antigens of these TCRs are unknown. In TCRdb, the reads were re-called with MiXCR into one record per CDR3 protein. Among about 570,000 distinct CDR3 sequences listed, 40% were seen once. The sample in question was cultured PBMCs, obtained from culture after CMV antigen stimulation. These receptors were obtained from a human donor in good health (CMV status not recorded). Some clones in this sample may be carry-over from other donors' samples. CDR3s include the opening cysteine and the closing phenylalanine or tryptophan. Expanded clones get a size class; other rows say once, few or many, or leave the size out.

TRBJ2-1 . TRBV19 CASRPSAGGYNEQFF
TRBJ2-1 . TRBV11-2 CASRGVEEQFF
TRBJ2-1 . TRBV11-3 CASSSSSGRRSYNEQFF
TRBJ2-5 . TRBV7-4 CASSFSLQETQYF
TRBJ2-2 . TRBV12-3/TRBV12-4 CASSFAGRKNTGELFF
TRBJ1-1 few TRBV7-8 CASSYPRQGSMNTEAFF
TRBJ2-3 few TRBV7-9 CASSLGDADTQYF
TRBJ2-3 . TRBV7-9 CASSKLSGTTTDTQYF
TRBJ2-1 many TRBV7-8 CASSLIQAYNEQFF
TRBJ2-3 . TRBV7-8 CASSLIDFGTDTQYF
TRBJ1-1 few TRBV4-2 CASSQDAGNAFF
TRBJ2-5 once TRBV4-2 CASSPELRGGAETQYF
TRBJ2-5 few TRBV4-2 CASSVLALQETQYF
TRBJ2-7 . TRBV2 CASTGTGAYEQYF
TRBJ2-3 few TRBV7-9 CASSDLLAGGGDTQYF
TRBJ1-4 few TRBV7-8 CASSRQGTTNEKLFF
TRBJ2-1 . TRBV20-1 CSASRGGMRNEQFF
TRBJ1-2 . TRBV28 CASSTGQGAGGYTF
TRBJ2-1 . TRBV5-1 CASSRFTSGRSLSSYNEQFF
TRBJ2-3 many TRBV7-8 CASSTIRLAGPMADTQYF
TRBJ2-3 few TRBV4-3 CASSPGPSGTQYF
TRBJ1-2 . TRBV2 CASSADRGPRGYTF
TRBJ1-1 . TRBV7-2 CASSPGGFMNTEAFF
TRBJ2-3 . TRBV29-1 CSAVIRDRTSTDTQYF
TRBJ2-2 many TRBV7-2 CASSSVRGRTGELFF
TRBJ1-5 many TRBV7-2 CASSLAPYQPQHF
TRBJ1-6 . TRBV11-2 CASSLRGQGASPLHF
TRBJ2-7 many TRBV19 CASSLSSSGSGSYEQYF
TRBJ2-1 . TRBV7-9 CASSLAGAVNEQFF
TRBJ1-6 . TRBV7-2 CASSLDRLNSPLHF
TRBJ2-5 . TRBV7-8 CASSLWGTSGGKETQYF
TRBJ2-3 few TRBV7-8 CASSATIDTQYF
TRBJ1-2 . TRBV18 CASSLSGPRLKNYGYTF